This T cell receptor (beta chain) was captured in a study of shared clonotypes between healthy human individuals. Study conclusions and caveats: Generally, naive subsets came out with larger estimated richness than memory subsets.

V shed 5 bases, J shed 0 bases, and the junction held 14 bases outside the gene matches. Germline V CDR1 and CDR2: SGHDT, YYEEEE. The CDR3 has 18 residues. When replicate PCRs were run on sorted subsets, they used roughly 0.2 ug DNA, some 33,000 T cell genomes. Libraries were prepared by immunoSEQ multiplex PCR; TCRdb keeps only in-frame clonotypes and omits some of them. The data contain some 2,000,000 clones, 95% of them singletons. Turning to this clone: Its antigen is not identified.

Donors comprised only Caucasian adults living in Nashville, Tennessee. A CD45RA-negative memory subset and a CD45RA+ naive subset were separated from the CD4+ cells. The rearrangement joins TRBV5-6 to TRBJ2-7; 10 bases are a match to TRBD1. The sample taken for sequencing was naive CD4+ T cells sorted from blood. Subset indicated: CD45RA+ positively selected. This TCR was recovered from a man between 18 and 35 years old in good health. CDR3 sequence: CASRIVGGQGGFSYEQYF. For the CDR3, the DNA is TGTGCCAGCAGAATTGTTGGAGGACAGGGGGGCTTCTCCTACGAGCAGTACTTC.